This T cell receptor beta chain was captured by sequencing in a study of beta chain features in type 1 diabetes. Study-wide results and limits: Moderate but significant shortening of TCRB CDR3s was recorded in all four CD4+ subsets from Type 1 diabetes patients. Type 1 diabetes patients had VDJ junctions that carried fewer insertions and more deletions. Since sequencing was performed on cDNA, cells with high TCR expression could be over-represented.

Expressed TCRB transcripts were sequenced because the entire RNA isolate underwent reverse transcription. Only in-frame clones appear in the TCRdb table, and some are missing; sequencing was by immunoSEQ multiplex PCR. The data contain hundreds of thousands of clones, over 13% of them singletons. The CDR3 has 14 residues. Per the germline V gene, CDR1 is SGHNT and CDR2 is YYREEE (reference sequence). The V and J ends lost 4 bases and 4 bases, in that order; junction bases with no gene match: 4. Regarding this clone: The antigen is not known. This sample also contains other DNA sequences that code for the same CDR3.

This TCR came from a man between 18 and 29 years old with type 1 diabetes. The V gene is TRBV5-4, the J gene TRBJ2-7; 11 bases fit TRBD2. Sequenced input: naive CD4+ T cells from blood. The CDR3 nucleotides are TGTGCCAGCAGCCCCGGGACTAGCGGTTACGAGCAGTACTTC. Translated: CASSPGTSGYEQYF.